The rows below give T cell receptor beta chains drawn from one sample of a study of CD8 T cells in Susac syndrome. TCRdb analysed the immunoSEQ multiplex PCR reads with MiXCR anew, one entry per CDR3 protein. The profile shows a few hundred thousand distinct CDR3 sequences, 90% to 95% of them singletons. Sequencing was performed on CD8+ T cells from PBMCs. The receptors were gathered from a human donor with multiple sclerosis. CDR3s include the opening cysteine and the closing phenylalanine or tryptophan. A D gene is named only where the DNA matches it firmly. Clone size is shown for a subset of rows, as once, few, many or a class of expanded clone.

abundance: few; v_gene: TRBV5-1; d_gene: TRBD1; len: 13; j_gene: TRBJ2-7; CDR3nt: TGCGCCAGCAGCACGGGACAGGGGTACGAGCAGTACTTC; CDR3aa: CASSTGQGYEQYF
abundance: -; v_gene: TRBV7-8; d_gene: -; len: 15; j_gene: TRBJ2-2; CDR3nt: TGTGCCAGCAGCTTAGTAGGGGTGAACACCGGGGAGCTGTTTTTT; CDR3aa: CASSLVGVNTGELFF
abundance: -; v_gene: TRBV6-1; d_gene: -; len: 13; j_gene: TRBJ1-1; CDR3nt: TGTGCCAGCAACAGTGGGATTAACACTGAAGCTTTCTTT; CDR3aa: CASNSGINTEAFF
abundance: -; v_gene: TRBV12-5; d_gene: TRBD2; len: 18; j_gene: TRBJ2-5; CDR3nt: TGTGCTAGTGGCCCCACCGGGACTAGCGGGGGTATCCAAGAGACCCAGTACTTC; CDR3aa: CASGPTGTSGGIQETQYF
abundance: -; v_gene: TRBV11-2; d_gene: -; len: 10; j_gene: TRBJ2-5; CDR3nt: TGTGCCAGCTCTAGGGGGACCCAGTACTTC; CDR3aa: CASSRGTQYF
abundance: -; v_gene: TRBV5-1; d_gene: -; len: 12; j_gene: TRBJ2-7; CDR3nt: TGCGCCAGCAGCTTGGAGCCCCGCGAGCAGTACTTC; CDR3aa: CASSLEPREQYF
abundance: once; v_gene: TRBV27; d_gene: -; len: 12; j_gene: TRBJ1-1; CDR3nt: TGTGCCAGCAGCGACAGTGGCACTGAAGCTTTCTTT; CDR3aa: CASSDSGTEAFF
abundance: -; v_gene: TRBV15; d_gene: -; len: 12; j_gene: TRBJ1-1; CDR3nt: TGTGCCACCAAGCATTTTAACACTGAAGCTTTCTTT; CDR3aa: CATKHFNTEAFF
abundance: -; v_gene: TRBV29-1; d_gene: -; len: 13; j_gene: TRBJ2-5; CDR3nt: TGCAGCGTTGTTGGACAAACTTGGGAGACCCAGTACTTC; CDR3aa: CSVVGQTWETQYF
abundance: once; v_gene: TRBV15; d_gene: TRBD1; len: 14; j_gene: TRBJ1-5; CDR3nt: TGTGCCACCAGTGGAGAGGGGGCCTGGCAGCCCCAGCATTTT; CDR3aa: CATSGEGAWQPQHF
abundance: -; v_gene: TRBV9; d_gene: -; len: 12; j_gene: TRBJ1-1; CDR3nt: TGTGCCAGCCAGGGCGTTGACACTGAAGCTTTCTTT; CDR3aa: CASQGVDTEAFF
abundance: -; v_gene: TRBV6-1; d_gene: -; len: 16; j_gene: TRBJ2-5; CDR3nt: TGTGCCAGCAGTGATTGGGGCCAAAGGTACCAAGAGACCCAGTACTTC; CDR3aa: CASSDWGQRYQETQYF
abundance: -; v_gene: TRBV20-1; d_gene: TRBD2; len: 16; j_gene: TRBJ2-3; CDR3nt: TGCAGTGCTAGAGTAGTGGGAGAGCGGGAGTCAGATACGCAGTATTTT; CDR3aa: CSARVVGERESDTQYF
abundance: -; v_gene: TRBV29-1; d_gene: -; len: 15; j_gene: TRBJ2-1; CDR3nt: TGCAGCGCCGTACTAGCCCAATACACCTACAATGAGCAGTTCTTC; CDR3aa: CSAVLAQYTYNEQFF
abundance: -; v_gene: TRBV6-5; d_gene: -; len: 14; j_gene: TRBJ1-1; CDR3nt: TGTGCCAGCAGCCGAGAAAAGAGTAGGACTGAAGCTTTCTTT; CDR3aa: CASSREKSRTEAFF
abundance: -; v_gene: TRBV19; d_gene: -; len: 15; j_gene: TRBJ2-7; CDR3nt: TGTGCCAGTAGTATAGGTCTGGGGCCCGCCCACGAGCAGTACTTC; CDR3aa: CASSIGLGPAHEQYF
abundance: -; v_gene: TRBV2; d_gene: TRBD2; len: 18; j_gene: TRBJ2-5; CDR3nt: TGTGCCAGCAGTGACATTCGGCTAGCGGGGGGAGAGCAAGAGACCCAGTACTTC; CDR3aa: CASSDIRLAGGEQETQYF
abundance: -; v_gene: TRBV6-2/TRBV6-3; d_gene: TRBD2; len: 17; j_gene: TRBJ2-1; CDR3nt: TGTGCCAGCAGTCCCTTTCGACTAGCGGGAGTAAATAATGAGCAGTTCTTC; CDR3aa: CASSPFRLAGVNNEQFF
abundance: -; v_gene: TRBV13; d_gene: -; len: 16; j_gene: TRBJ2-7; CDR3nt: TGTGCCAGCAGCTTAATGCCCCGGGGTTCTGCCTACGAGCAGTACTTC; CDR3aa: CASSLMPRGSAYEQYF
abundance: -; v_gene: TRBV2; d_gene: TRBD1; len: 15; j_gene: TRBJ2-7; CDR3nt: TGTGCCAGCAGTGTCTCGAGGGACAGGTCTCACGAGCAGTACTTC; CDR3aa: CASSVSRDRSHEQYF
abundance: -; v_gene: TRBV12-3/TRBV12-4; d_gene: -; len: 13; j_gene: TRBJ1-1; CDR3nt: TGTGCCAGCAGTTTCGACAGGTTCACTGAAGCTTTCTTT; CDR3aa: CASSFDRFTEAFF
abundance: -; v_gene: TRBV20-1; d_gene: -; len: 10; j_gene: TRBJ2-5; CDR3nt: TGCAGTGGTCTGGGGGAGACCCAGTACTTC; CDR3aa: CSGLGETQYF
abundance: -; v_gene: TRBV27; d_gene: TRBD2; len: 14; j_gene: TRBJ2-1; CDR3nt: TGTGCCAGCAGTTTGGGAGCGGGAGGTAATGAGCAGTTCTTC; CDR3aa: CASSLGAGGNEQFF
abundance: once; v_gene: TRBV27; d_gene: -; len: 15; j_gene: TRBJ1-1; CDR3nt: TGTGCCAGCAGTTCCGACAAGGGGCTTAGGGCTGAAGCTTTCTTT; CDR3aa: CASSSDKGLRAEAFF
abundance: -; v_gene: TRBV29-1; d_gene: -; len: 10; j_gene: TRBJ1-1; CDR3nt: TGCAGCGTTGGGCCCCCTGAAGCTTTCTTT; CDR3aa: CSVGPPEAFF
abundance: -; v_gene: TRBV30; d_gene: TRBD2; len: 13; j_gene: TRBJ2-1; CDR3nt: TGTGCCCGTACTAGCGACTCCTACAATGAGCAGTTCTTC; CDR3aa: CARTSDSYNEQFF
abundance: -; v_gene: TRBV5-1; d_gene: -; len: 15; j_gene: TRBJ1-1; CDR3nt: TGCGCCAGCAGCTTGTTTGAAGTTCAGAACACTGAAGCTTTCTTT; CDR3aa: CASSLFEVQNTEAFF
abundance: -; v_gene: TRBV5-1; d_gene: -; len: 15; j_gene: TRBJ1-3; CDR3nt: TGCGCCAGCACCACAGGGACGGCCTCTGGAAACACCATATATTTT; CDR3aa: CASTTGTASGNTIYF
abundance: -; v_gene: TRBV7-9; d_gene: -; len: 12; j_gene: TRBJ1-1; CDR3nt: TGTGCCAGCAGCTCAAGGTCCACTGAAGCTTTCTTT; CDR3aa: CASSSRSTEAFF
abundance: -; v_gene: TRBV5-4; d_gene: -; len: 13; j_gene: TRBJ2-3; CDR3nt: TGTGCCAGCAGCTTGGTCGAGACAGATACGCAGTATTTT; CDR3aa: CASSLVETDTQYF
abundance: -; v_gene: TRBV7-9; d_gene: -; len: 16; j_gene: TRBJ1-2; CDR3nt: TGTGCCAGCAGCCCCCCCACCGCTCCAAGTAACTATGGCTACACCTTC; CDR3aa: CASSPPTAPSNYGYTF
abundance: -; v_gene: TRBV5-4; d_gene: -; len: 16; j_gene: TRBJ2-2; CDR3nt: TGTGCCAGCAGCTTGGCGGGGACCGGATACACCGGGGAGCTGTTTTTT; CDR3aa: CASSLAGTGYTGELFF
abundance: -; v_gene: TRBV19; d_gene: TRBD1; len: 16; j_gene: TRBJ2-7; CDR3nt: TGTGCCAGTACTATCACACCGGGACAGGGGATTTACGAGCAGTACTTC; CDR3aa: CASTITPGQGIYEQYF
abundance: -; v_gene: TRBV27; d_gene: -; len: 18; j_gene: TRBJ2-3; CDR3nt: TGTGCCAGCAGTTTATTTCCTCCAGGGGGGACTAGTCAAGATACGCAGTATTTT; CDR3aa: CASSLFPPGGTSQDTQYF
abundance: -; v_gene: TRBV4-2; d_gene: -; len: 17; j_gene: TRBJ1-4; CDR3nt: TGTGCCAGCAGCCCCCTCGTAAAGGGGCTCTACGAAGAAAAACTGTTTTTT; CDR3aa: CASSPLVKGLYEEKLFF
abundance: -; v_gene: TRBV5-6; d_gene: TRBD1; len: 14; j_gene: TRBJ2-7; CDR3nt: TGTGCCAGCAGCGCGGACAGGGCTTTCTACGAGCAGTACTTC; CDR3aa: CASSADRAFYEQYF
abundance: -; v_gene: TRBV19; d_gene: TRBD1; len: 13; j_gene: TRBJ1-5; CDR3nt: TGTGCCAGTTGGCAGGGGGGGGGTCAGCCCCAGCATTTT; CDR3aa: CASWQGGGQPQHF
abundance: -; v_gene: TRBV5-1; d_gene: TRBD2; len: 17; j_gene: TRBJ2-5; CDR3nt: TGCGCCAGCAGCTTGGCCGGGCTAGCGGGGGCCCAAGAGACCCAGTACTTC; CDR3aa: CASSLAGLAGAQETQYF
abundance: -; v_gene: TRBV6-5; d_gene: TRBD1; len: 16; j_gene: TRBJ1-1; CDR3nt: TGTGCCAGCAGATTAGTTCCTACAGGGGGTTTTACTGAAGCTTTCTTT; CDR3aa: CASRLVPTGGFTEAFF
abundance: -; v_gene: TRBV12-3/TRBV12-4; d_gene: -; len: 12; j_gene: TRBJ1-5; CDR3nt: TGTGCCAGCAGTGCCCGGCGTCAGCCCCAGCATTTT; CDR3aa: CASSARRQPQHF
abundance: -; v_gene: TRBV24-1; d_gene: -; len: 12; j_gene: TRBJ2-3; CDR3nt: TGTGCCACCAGCCCGGGGAGGGATACGCAGTATTTT; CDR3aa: CATSPGRDTQYF
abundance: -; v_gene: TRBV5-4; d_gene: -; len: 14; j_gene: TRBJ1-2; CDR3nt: TGTGCCAGCAGCCTGCGGGGTGGGGATTATGGCTACACCTTC; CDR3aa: CASSLRGGDYGYTF
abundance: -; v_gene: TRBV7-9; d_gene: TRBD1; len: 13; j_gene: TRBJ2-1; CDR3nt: TGTGCCAGTGTACAGGGGGCGCGGGATGAGCAGTTCTTC; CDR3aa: CASVQGARDEQFF
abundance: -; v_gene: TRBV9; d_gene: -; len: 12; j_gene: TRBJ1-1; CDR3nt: TGTGCCAGCAGCGTAGGGGCGACTGAAGCTTTCTTT; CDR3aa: CASSVGATEAFF
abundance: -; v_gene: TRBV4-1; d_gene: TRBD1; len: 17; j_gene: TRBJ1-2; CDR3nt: TGCGCCAGCAGCCAAGCCCCAGATACAGGGGGCAACTATGGCTACACCTTC; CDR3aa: CASSQAPDTGGNYGYTF
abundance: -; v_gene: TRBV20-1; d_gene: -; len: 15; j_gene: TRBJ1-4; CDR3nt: TGCAGTGCTAGGCGGCTTGGGGGCGTTAATGAAAAACTGTTTTTT; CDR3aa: CSARRLGGVNEKLFF
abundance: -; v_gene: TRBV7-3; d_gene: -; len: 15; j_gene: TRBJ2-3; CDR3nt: TGTGCCAGCAGCTTAGTGCGGGGGCCTTCCGATACGCAGTATTTT; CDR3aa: CASSLVRGPSDTQYF
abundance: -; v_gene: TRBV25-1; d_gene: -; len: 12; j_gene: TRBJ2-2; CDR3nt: TGTGCCAGCAGTGACGGTGGCGGGGAGCTGTTTTTT; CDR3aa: CASSDGGGELFF
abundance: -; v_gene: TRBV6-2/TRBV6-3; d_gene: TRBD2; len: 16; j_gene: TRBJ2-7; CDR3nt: TGTGCCAGCAGTTACTCCGGGACTAGCGGGAGTGGCGAGCAGTACTTC; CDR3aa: CASSYSGTSGSGEQYF
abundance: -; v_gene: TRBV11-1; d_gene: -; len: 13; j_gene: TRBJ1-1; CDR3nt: TGTGCCAGCAGCTACGACAGCCTTCTTGAAGCTTTCTTT; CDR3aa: CASSYDSLLEAFF
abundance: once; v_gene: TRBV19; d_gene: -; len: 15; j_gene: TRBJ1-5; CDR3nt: TGTGCCAGTAGCCTGGGGAGGACGGTTAATCAGCCCCAGCATTTT; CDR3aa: CASSLGRTVNQPQHF
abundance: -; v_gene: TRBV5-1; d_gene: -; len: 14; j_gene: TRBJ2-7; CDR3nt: TGCGCCAGCAGCGGGACCGAGAGGCCCTACGAGCAGTACTTC; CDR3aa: CASSGTERPYEQYF
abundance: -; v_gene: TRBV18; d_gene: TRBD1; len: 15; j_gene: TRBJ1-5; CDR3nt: TGTGCCAGCTCAGCAGGGGGCTCGGGCAATCAGCCCCAGCATTTT; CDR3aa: CASSAGGSGNQPQHF
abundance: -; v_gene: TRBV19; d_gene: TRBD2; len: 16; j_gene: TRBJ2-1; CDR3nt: TGTGCCAGTAGCCAAGAACTAGCGGGAGTTTCATACGAGCAGTTCTTC; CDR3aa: CASSQELAGVSYEQFF
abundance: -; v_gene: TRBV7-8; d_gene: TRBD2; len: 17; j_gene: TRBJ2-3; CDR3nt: TGTGCCAGCAGCTTAGAGGGACTAGCGGGGAGCACAGATACGCAGTATTTT; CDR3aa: CASSLEGLAGSTDTQYF
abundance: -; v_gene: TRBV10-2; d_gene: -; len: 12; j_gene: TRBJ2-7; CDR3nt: TGCGCCAGCGGCGAGGGGGAGGCCGAGCAGTACTTC; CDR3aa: CASGEGEAEQYF